This T cell receptor (beta chain) was sequenced for a study of response to subunit inactivated influenza vaccine. TCRdb recomputed calls from the RT-PCR reads with MiXCR, one row per CDR3 protein. The data contain just under 550,000 distinct CDR3 sequences, under 25% of them singletons. This clonotype has only a few counts. Looked up from germline, CDR1 is DFQATT and CDR2 is SNEGSKA (reference sequence). Trimming took 5 bases from V and 5 from J; bases not matched to a gene: 6. The CDR3 sequence is 14 residues long. These data were also reused for a study on T cells expressing NK-cell markers. That publication notes: TCR beta libraries carry UMIs added by 5'RACE template switching. Sorted T-cell subsets CD3+CD56+NKG2C+, CD3+CD56+NKG2C- and CD3+CD56-NKG2C+ were TCR beta-sequenced. These same clonotypes (in a few donors) also led the CD3+CD56-NKG2C+ fraction.

This TCR was sampled from a man between 50 and 59 years old who received an inactivated influenza vaccine. This sample comprised CD4+ T cells sorted from PBMCs, obtained 11 to 12 days after vaccination. The rearrangement links TRBV20-1 to TRBJ2-5; TRBD1 matches at 12 bases. The CDR3 protein is CSAYGTGGMETQYF. CDR3 DNA sequence: TGCAGTGCTTACGGGACAGGGGGCATGGAGACCCAGTACTTC.